A single sample gave rise to the 21 T cell receptor beta chains below, sequenced in a study of T cell responses to AZD1222 COVID-19 vaccine. Profiled with immunoSEQ multiplex PCR; TCRdb holds only in-frame clones, not every one. The repertoire holds fewer than 150,000 clones, with around 86% as singletons. The starting material was peripheral blood, obtained on day 0 of AZD1222 vaccination. These receptor sequences come from an adult in good health.

The chain couples TRBV7-9 to TRBJ1-2; 7 positions match TRBD1. CDR3 length: 13 residues. The germline V gene encodes CDR1 SEHNR and CDR2 FQNEAQ (reference sequence). Trimming at V came to 10 bases and at J to 6 bases, leaving 11 bases not matched to a gene. CDR3 nucleotide sequence: TGTGCCACCCGACAGGGAAACTTAAATGGCTACACCTTC. Translated, it gives CATRQGNLNGYTF.

The V call is TRBV18, the J call TRBJ1-1; D is perhaps TRBD1 (5 bases). In germline, CDR1 is KGHSH, CDR2 LQKENI. Trimming left V 0 bases short and J 5 bases short, with 10 bases between. The CDR3 runs to 14 residues. The CDR3 spells CASSPPGVGTEAFF. The CDR3 DNA reads as TGTGCCAGCTCACCACCGGGGGTAGGGACTGAAGCTTTCTTT.

V gene TRBV6-2 or TRBV6-3 combines with J gene TRBJ2-6; no definite D call. The V gene's germline CDR1 is MNHEY and CDR2 SVGEGT. Trimming took off 5 bases at V and 0 bases at J, with 5 bases between the two ends. The CDR3 runs to 14 residues. CDR3 nucleotide sequence: TGTGCCAGCAGTCTTAGCTCTGGGGCCAACGTCCTGACTTTC. This encodes CASSLSSGANVLTF.

The chain is built from TRBV27 and TRBJ2-1; 14 nucleotides align to TRBD2. Germline CDR1 and CDR2: MNHEY and SMNVEV (reference sequence). Trimming took 5 bases from V and 10 from J; bases not matched to a gene: 10. The length of the CDR3 is 16 residues. CDR3 region: CASSTSGTSGRGEQFF. The CDR3 nucleotides read TGTGCCAGCAGTACCTCCGGGACTAGCGGGAGAGGGGAGCAGTTCTTC.

CDR3 loop: CASIPGLVTNEQFF. As DNA, the CDR3 is TGTGCCAGCATTCCGGGACTAGTTACCAATGAGCAGTTCTTC. The chain has TRBV28 and TRBJ2-1; 8 bases align to TRBD2. Germline CDR1 is MDHEN and CDR2 is SYDVKM. Trimming took 7 bases from V and 6 from J; bases not matched to a gene: 8. CDR3 length: 14 amino acids.

This clone was found once. The chain employs TRBV28 and TRBJ2-1; TRBD1 or TRBD2 may be the D gene (6 bases each). This CDR3 has 15 residues. V was clipped by 2 bases and J by 7 bases, with 15 bases between them. CDR1 is MDHEN, CDR2 SYDVKM, per germline. The CDR3 DNA reads TGTGCCAGCAGTTTAATGTTGGGGGCGGGAAATGAGCAGTTCTTC. Translation gives CASSLMLGAGNEQFF.

This clone came up once. This rearrangement joins TRBV28 to TRBJ1-6; D is possibly TRBD1 (6 bases). The CDR3 sequence is 12 residues long. Trimming stripped 10 bases from V and 7 bases from J, with 11 bases between. CDR1 and CDR2 from the germline V gene are MDHEN and SYDVKM. CDR3 sequence: CAIATGNSPLHF. The CDR3 DNA reads as TGTGCCATCGCGACAGGAAATTCACCCCTCCACTTT.

The chain has TRBV5-4 and TRBJ2-1; 8 positions match TRBD2. Germline trimming cut 6 bases from V and 6 bases from J; bases unmatched to any gene: 14. Germline-derived CDR1 and CDR2 are SGHNT and YYREEE (reference sequence). This CDR3 region has 16 residues. CDR3 sequence (DNA): TGTGCCAGCAACCTACCAGGGGCAGCGGGGGCCAATGAGCAGTTCTTC. This codes for CASNLPGAAGANEQFF.

The CDR3 DNA follows: TGTGCCACCAGCAGCCCGGGACAGGGAAATTCACCCCTCCACTTT. It is translated as CATSSPGQGNSPLHF. The rearrangement links TRBV15 to TRBJ1-6; 9 bases agree with TRBD1. The CDR3 has 15 amino acids. The junction had 4 bases not matched to a gene; V was cut back by 3 bases and J by 7 bases. The germline CDR1 and CDR2 sequences are LNHNV and YYDKDF (reference sequence).

V is TRBV3-1 (or the pseudogene TRBV3-2) and J is TRBJ2-1; 9 bases line up with TRBD2. CDR1 LGHDT and CDR2 YNNKEL come from the germline V gene (reference sequence). V trimming: 0 bases; J trimming: 7 bases; junction bases outside the gene matches: 22. This CDR3 spans 21 amino acids. CDR3 sequence (DNA): TGTGCCAGCAGCCAAGATCTTTGGGCAGGGCGGCGGGAGGGCCTCTGGAATGAGCAGTTCTTC. Translated, it gives CASSQDLWAGRREGLWNEQFF.

This chain joins TRBV18 and TRBJ2-5; 8 bases match TRBD1. CDR1 and CDR2 (germline): KGHSH, LQKENI. V lost 5 bases, J lost 4 bases, and 9 bases stayed unmatched. This CDR3 region has 15 residues. The DNA for the CDR3 is TGTGCCAGCTCATCGAGACAGGGGTGGGGAGAGACCCAGTACTTC. Its translation: CASSSRQGWGETQYF. Combining the CDR3 with reference TRBV18 and TRBJ2-5 gives the whole variable domain NAGVMQNPRHLVRRRGQEARLRCSPMKGHSHVYWYRQLPEEGLKFMVYLQKENIIDESGMPKERFSAEFPKEGPSILRIQQVVRGDSAAYFCASSSRQGWGETQYFGPGTRLLVL.

Note on this clone: An end of the junction differs from the germline gene, which may be a read error. This chain links TRBV27 with TRBJ2-3, with TRBD1 as a possible D gene (6 bases). Germline values: CDR1 MNHEY, CDR2 SMNVEV (reference sequence). The length of the CDR3 is 11 residues. For the CDR3, the DNA is TGTGCCAGCAGTTTATTTGGTAGACAGGTTTTT. It specifies CASSLFGRQVF.

The V and J genes are TRBV11-2 and TRBJ1-5; TRBD1 matches 7 bases. Germline V lookup: CDR1 SGHAT, CDR2 FQNNGV. V shed 5 bases and J 3 bases; nucleotides not matched to a gene: 7. This CDR3 comprises 15 residues. DNA of the CDR3: TGTGCCAGCAGCCATCGGGACAGTTACAATCAGCCCCAGCATTTT. Translating it yields CASSHRDSYNQPQHF.

The chain combines TRBV11-2 with TRBJ2-1; the D gene could be TRBD1 or TRBD2 (5 bases each). This CDR3 spans 17 amino acids. Germline V gene lookup returns CDR1 SGHAT and CDR2 FQNNGV. Trimming pared 1 base from V and 5 bases from J, leaving 18 bases between. The CDR3 loop is CASSLGGVTQRNNEQFF. The CDR3 nucleotides read TGTGCCAGCAGCTTAGGAGGGGTCACGCAACGCAACAATGAGCAGTTCTTC.

This clone has a handful of counts. The chain joins TRBV6-2 or TRBV6-3 to TRBJ2-7, with D tentatively TRBD1 or TRBD2 (5 bases each). Germline V CDR1 and CDR2: MNHEY, SVGEGT. The CDR3 is 15 residues long. Trimming took off 6 bases at V and 5 bases at J, with 20 bases between the two ends. In DNA, the CDR3 is TGTGCCAGCAGCAGGGTGGGATTAGCGTTCGACGAGCAGTACTTC. As protein: CASSRVGLAFDEQYF.

This chain connects TRBV3-1 (or the pseudogene TRBV3-2) to TRBJ2-3; the match to TRBD1 covers 7 bases. The germline gives CDR1 LGHDT, CDR2 YNNKEL (reference sequence). V lost 4 bases, J lost 2 bases, and 9 bases stayed unmatched. There are 16 residues in the CDR3. CDR3 bases: TGTGCCAGCAGCCCACCCAGGGGGAGACTCACAGATACGCAGTATTTT. This encodes CASSPPRGRLTDTQYF.

The CDR3 spells CATSFSQGAVGYTF. For the CDR3, the DNA is TGTGCCACCAGCTTTTCACAGGGGGCGGTTGGCTACACCTTC. This chain uses TRBV15 with TRBJ1-2; 9 bases fit TRBD1. The ends lost 5 bases at V and 7 bases at J; junction bases unmatched: 8. The CDR3 is 14 amino acids. Germline V gene sequence: CDR1 LNHNV, CDR2 YYDKDF (reference sequence).

This chain joins TRBV7-2 and TRBJ1-5; D is uncertain. The germline V and J ends were trimmed by 5 bases and 0 bases, with 14 bases remaining between them. CDR1 and CDR2 (germline): SGHTA, FQGNSA. This CDR3 has 16 amino acids. The DNA of the CDR3 is TGTGCCAGCAGCCGCACCCGGACGGCTAGCAATCAGCCCCAGCATTTT. It encodes CASSRTRTASNQPQHF.

The chain uses TRBV19 and TRBJ1-2; D not certain. The CDR3 is made up of 12 amino acids. Between the trimmed V and J ends, which lost 8 bases and 4 bases, there was a span of 11 bases. Germline lookup yields CDR1 LNHDA and CDR2 SQIVND (reference sequence). The CDR3 DNA reads TGTGCCAGTGATGCGGAGGGCTATGGCTACACCTTC. Encoded protein: CASDAEGYGYTF.

The V gene is TRBV19, the J gene TRBJ1-1, with TRBD1 matching 10 bases. This CDR3 comprises 14 residues. CDR1 is LNHDA, CDR2 SQIVND, per germline (reference sequence). The ends lost 6 bases at V and 3 bases at J; junction bases unmatched: 4. In DNA form, the CDR3 reads TGTGCCAGTAGGTCGGGACAGGGGCACACTGAAGCTTTCTTT. Translated: CASRSGQGHTEAFF.

The CDR3 is CASSPRPNTIYF. DNA for the CDR3: TGTGCCAGCAGCCCCCGTCCAAACACCATATATTTT. The rearrangement joins TRBV9 to TRBJ1-3; D gene unclear. V lost 4 bases, J lost 6 bases, and 8 bases lay in between. The CDR3 loop spans 12 amino acids. CDR1 SGDLS and CDR2 YYNGEE come from the germline V gene.